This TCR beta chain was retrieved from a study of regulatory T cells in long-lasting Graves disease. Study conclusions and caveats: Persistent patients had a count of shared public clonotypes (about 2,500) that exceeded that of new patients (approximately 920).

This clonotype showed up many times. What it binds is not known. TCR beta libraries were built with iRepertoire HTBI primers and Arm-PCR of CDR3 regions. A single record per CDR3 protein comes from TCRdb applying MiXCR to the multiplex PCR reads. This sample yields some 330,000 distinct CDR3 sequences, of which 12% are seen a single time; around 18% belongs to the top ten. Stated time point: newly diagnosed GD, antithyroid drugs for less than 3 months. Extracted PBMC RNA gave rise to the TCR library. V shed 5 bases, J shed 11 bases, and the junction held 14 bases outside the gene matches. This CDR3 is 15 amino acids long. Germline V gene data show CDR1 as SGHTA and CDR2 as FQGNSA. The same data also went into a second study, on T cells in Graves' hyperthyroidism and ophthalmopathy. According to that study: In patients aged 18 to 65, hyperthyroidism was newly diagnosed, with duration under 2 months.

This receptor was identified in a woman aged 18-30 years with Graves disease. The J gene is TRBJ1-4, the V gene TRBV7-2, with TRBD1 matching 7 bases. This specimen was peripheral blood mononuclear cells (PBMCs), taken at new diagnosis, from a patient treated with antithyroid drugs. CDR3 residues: CASSPGGTRLPKLFF. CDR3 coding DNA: TGTGCCAGCAGCCCAGGGGGGACTCGTCTTCCGAAACTGTTTTTT.